This T cell receptor (beta chain) was documented in a study of T cells after yellow fever vaccination. Turning to the study itself: For low cell numbers, libraries were made with SMART-Seq v4 Ultra Low Input. Study findings and constraints: Clonotypes shared by both compartments, CD4 and CD8, made up a small share.

TCRdb ran MiXCR on the 5' RACE reads and lists one entry per CDR3 protein. In the table there are about 630,000 distinct CDR3 sequences, around 12% of which are singletons. About this clonotype itself: Its antigen remains unknown.

Germline V gene sequence: CDR1 MDHEN, CDR2 SYDVKM. This CDR3 has 11 amino acids. Trimming pared 6 bases from V and 16 bases from J, leaving 16 bases between. This clonotype was sampled from a man in his thirties or forties who received the YFV17D yellow fever vaccine. This chain joins TRBV28 and TRBJ2-1; TRBD2 is a possible D gene (5 bases). Material: PBMCs, obtained on the day of the yellow fever booster vaccination. The CDR3 loop reads CASSSTRARFF. Here the CDR3 DNA reads TGTGCCAGCAGCTCAACTAGAGCTCGTTTCTTC.